Below, 29 T cell receptor beta chains from the same sample are listed, as sequenced in a study of CD8 T cells in Susac syndrome. When the RNA was reverse transcribed, random hexamers were used with an input of 0.5 to 1 ug. TCRdb independently ran MiXCR on the immunoSEQ multiplex PCR reads; one entry per CDR3 protein. Altogether around 190,000 distinct CDR3 sequences are present, 94% being singletons, with the ten largest covering roughly 0.11%. Sequenced material: CD4+ T cells from PBMCs. All receptors derive from a human donor with Susac syndrome.

The chain joins TRBV20-1 to TRBJ1-2; D is unclear. V lost 6 bases, J lost 8 bases, and 19 bases lay in between. The germline gives CDR1 DFQATT, CDR2 SNEGSKA (reference sequence). CDR3 length equals 13 residues. Here the CDR3 DNA reads TGCAGTGCCCTGGAAGACACCGCCTCGGGCTACACCTTC. This translates into CSALEDTASGYTF.

The chain carries TRBV10-3 and TRBJ1-3, with 9 positions matching TRBD1. V dropped 5 bases and J dropped 0; count of bases not matched to a gene: 8. The germline gives CDR1 ENHRY, CDR2 SYGVKD. This CDR3 has 17 residues. For the CDR3, the DNA is TGTGCCATCAGTCAATTTGCGACAGGGGGCTCTGGAAACACCATATATTTT. Protein product: CAISQFATGGSGNTIYF.

The chain combines TRBV7-3 with TRBJ2-7; 8 bases are a match to TRBD2. CDR3 length: 15 amino acids. V shed 0 bases and J 2 bases; nucleotides not matched to a gene: 3. Germline CDR1 SGHTA, CDR2 FQGTGA. The CDR3 bases are TGTGCCAGCAGCTTAACGCCGGGGGGGGCCTACGAGCAGTACTTC. This codes for CASSLTPGGAYEQYF.

This chain uses TRBV9 with TRBJ2-3, with 9 bases aligning to TRBD2. CDR3 size: 16 residues. J was trimmed by 2 bases and V by 3 bases; bases with no gene match: 7. In germline, CDR1 is SGDLS, CDR2 YYNGEE. Written as DNA, the CDR3 is TGTGCCAGCAGCGGCGGCGGGGGGGCGGTCACAGATACGCAGTATTTT. The encoded protein is CASSGGGGAVTDTQYF.

The V and J genes are TRBV20-1 and TRBJ1-5; 7 positions match TRBD1. CDR1 is DFQATT, CDR2 SNEGSKA, per germline (reference sequence). V was pared by 3 bases and J by 3 bases, with 8 bases of the junction left unmatched. The CDR3 sequence is 15 residues long. The CDR3 nucleotides read TGCAGTGCTAGGGGGGGAGGACAGGCCAATCAGCCCCAGCATTTT. It yields the protein CSARGGGQANQPQHF.

The V and J genes are TRBV3-1 and TRBJ2-5, with D uncertain. Trimming left V 2 bases short and J 3 bases short, with 4 bases between. The CDR3 loop spans 12 amino acids. Germline V gene lookup returns CDR1 LGHDT and CDR2 YNNKEL (reference sequence). The chain's CDR3 is CASSQFEETQYF. The CDR3 DNA reads as TGTGCCAGCAGCCAATTTGAAGAGACCCAGTACTTC.

The V gene is TRBV9, the J gene TRBJ1-2; TRBD1 aligns across 10 bases. The V gene's germline CDR1 is SGDLS and CDR2 YYNGEE. There are 14 residues in the CDR3. The trim removed 2 bases at V and 4 bases at J, leaving 2 bases unmatched. The CDR3 region is CASSVGQGTYGYTF. CDR3 coding DNA: TGTGCCAGCAGCGTGGGACAGGGGACCTATGGCTACACCTTC.

The chain links TRBV7-2 to TRBJ2-1, with 10 bases matching TRBD2. From germline, CDR1 is SGHTA and CDR2 FQGNSA. The CDR3 extends over 14 amino acids. V shed 1 base, J shed 7 bases, and the junction held 1 base outside the gene matches. CDR3 sequence: CASSLGSGGNEQFF. The CDR3 nucleotides read TGTGCCAGCAGCTTAGGTAGCGGGGGGAATGAGCAGTTCTTC.

This clonotype was seen a single time. This sequence joins TRBV20-1 and TRBJ2-5; perhaps TRBD2 as D (7 bases). With 2 bases removed from V and 4 bases from J, the gap between germline ends came to 14 bases. The CDR3 sequence is 14 residues long. Germline values: CDR1 DFQATT, CDR2 SNEGSKA (reference sequence). The CDR3 bases are TGCAGTGCTAGACCTCGGGGGGCCGCAGAGACCCAGTACTTC. It translates to CSARPRGAAETQYF.

The gene calls are TRBV5-4 and TRBJ1-2, with D tentatively TRBD1 (5 bases). The V gene lost 3 bases and the J gene lost 3 bases, with 15 bases spanning the gap. Germline loops: CDR1 SGHNT, CDR2 YYREEE (reference sequence). This CDR3 has 15 residues. The CDR3 sequence: CASSSPTGGDYGYTF. In nucleotides, the CDR3 is TGTGCCAGCAGCTCTCCTACGGGGGGTGACTATGGCTACACCTTC.

This rearrangement joins TRBV5-1 to TRBJ2-3; D may correspond to TRBD1 or TRBD2 (6 bases each). Germline values: CDR1 SGHRS, CDR2 YFSETQ. The CDR3 consists of 13 residues. Trimming took 0 bases from V and 6 from J, leaving 8 bases between them. This chain's CDR3 is CASSLVGGDTQYF. Here the CDR3 DNA reads TGCGCCAGCAGCTTGGTAGGGGGGGATACGCAGTATTTT.

This clonotype was detected only once. V is TRBV12-3 or TRBV12-4 and J is TRBJ1-1, with 7 bases identical to TRBD1. The CDR3 has 13 amino acids. Trimming at V came to 2 bases and at J to 6 bases, leaving 3 bases not matched to a gene. This CDR3 is CASSLIQGAEAFF. The CDR3 DNA reads TGTGCCAGCAGTTTAATCCAGGGGGCTGAAGCTTTCTTT.

The chain couples TRBV3-1 to TRBJ2-1, with 7 bases aligning to TRBD2. The V gene's germline CDR1 is LGHDT and CDR2 YNNKEL (reference sequence). This CDR3 has 14 residues. V lost 3 bases, J lost 5 bases, and 4 bases stayed unmatched. The CDR3, as DNA: TGTGCCAGCAGCCATCTGGCGGGGGACAATGAGCAGTTCTTC. Its translation is CASSHLAGDNEQFF.

This clonotype was picked up one time. The gene calls are TRBV24-1 and TRBJ2-3, with 7 nucleotides matching TRBD1. The CDR3 is made up of 12 amino acids. Looked up from germline, CDR1 is KGHDR and CDR2 is SFDVKD. Trimming took 9 bases from V and 4 from J; bases not matched to a gene: 3. As DNA, the CDR3 is TGTGCCACCCGGGACAGCTCAGATACGCAGTATTTT. Its protein product is CATRDSSDTQYF.

Only one count was recorded for this clonotype. V usage is TRBV29-1 and J usage is TRBJ1-2, with D unresolved. The CDR3 length is 12 residues. Germline assignment: CDR1 SQVTM and CDR2 ANQGSEA. With 6 bases removed from V and 8 bases from J, the gap between germline ends came to 16 bases. The CDR3 coding sequence is TGCAGCGTGTCGTCCTCTGTTAGGGGCTACACCTTC. Translation: CSVSSSVRGYTF.

The V gene is TRBV7-7, the J gene TRBJ2-2; a weak D match, TRBD1 (6 bases). The CDR3 has 15 amino acids. Per the germline V gene, CDR1 is SSHAT and CDR2 is FNYEAQ (reference sequence). V shed 5 bases and J shed 0 bases, with 10 bases lying between them. The chain's CDR3 is CASSPGTTNTGELFF. In DNA form, the CDR3 reads TGTGCCAGCAGCCCCGGGACAACGAACACCGGGGAGCTGTTTTTT. Full variable domain (remainder filled in from reference TRBV7-7 and TRBJ2-2): GAGVSQSPRYKVTKRGQDVTLRCDPISSHATLYWYQQALGQGPEFLTYFNYEAQPDKSGLPSDRFSAERPEGSISTLTIQRTEQRDSAMYRCASSPGTTNTGELFFGEGSRLTVL.

The table lists this clonotype with a count of one. This rearrangement joins TRBV5-4 to TRBJ2-1, with a possible D match to TRBD1 (6 bases). Germline V gene data show CDR1 as SGHNT and CDR2 as YYREEE (reference sequence). The CDR3 covers 15 residues. V was cut by 3 bases and J by 5 bases, with 15 bases left in between. CDR3 DNA: TGTGCCAGCAGCTGGGGGCCGCGGGCGAACAATGAGCAGTTCTTC. This encodes CASSWGPRANNEQFF.

The chain is built from TRBV5-4 and TRBJ2-6, with a possible D match to TRBD1 (5 bases). CDR1 SGHNT and CDR2 YYREEE come from the germline V gene (reference sequence). V lost 6 bases, J lost 1 base, and 14 bases lay in between. This CDR3 region has 16 residues. This chain's CDR3 is CASTTARASGANVLTF. DNA of the CDR3: TGTGCCAGCACTACTGCCAGGGCGTCTGGGGCCAACGTCCTGACTTTC.

The chain uses TRBV5-4 and TRBJ1-1; the match to TRBD1 covers 8 bases. Germline trimming cut 3 bases from V and 2 bases from J; bases unmatched to any gene: 3. The CDR3 runs 14 residues. CDR1 and CDR2 from the germline V gene are SGHNT and YYREEE (reference sequence). CDR3: CASSSGQDNTEAFF. CDR3 nucleotide sequence: TGTGCCAGCAGCTCGGGACAGGACAACACTGAAGCTTTCTTT.

The CDR3 reads CASSVVSGVGYTF. CDR3 bases: TGTGCCAGCAGCGTAGTAAGTGGGGTTGGCTACACCTTC. The chain carries TRBV9 and TRBJ1-2; D unresolved. The CDR3 sequence is 13 residues long. Trimming took 0 bases from V and 7 from J, leaving 10 bases between them. Germline CDR1 is SGDLS and CDR2 is YYNGEE.

The chain joins TRBV7-9 to TRBJ1-2, with 10 positions matching TRBD1. The V and J ends lost 4 bases and 4 bases, in that order; junction bases with no gene match: 3. The CDR3 is made up of 14 amino acids. Germline CDR1 SEHNR, CDR2 FQNEAQ (reference sequence). The CDR3 region is CASSSGQGFYGYTF. CDR3 in DNA: TGTGCCAGCAGCTCGGGACAGGGGTTCTATGGCTACACCTTC.

The V and J genes are TRBV11-2 and TRBJ1-1, with TRBD1 identical over 7 bases. The ends lost 4 bases at V and 3 bases at J; junction bases unmatched: 8. The CDR3 runs 15 residues. Looked up from germline, CDR1 is SGHAT and CDR2 is FQNNGV. CDR3 sequence (DNA): TGTGCCAGCAGCTCCCCGACAGGGCGGTACACTGAAGCTTTCTTT. It yields the protein CASSSPTGRYTEAFF.

This chain uses TRBV3-1 with TRBJ1-6, with a weak D call TRBD1 (6 bases). V lost 2 bases and J 3 bases, leaving 11 bases between the germline ends. The length of the CDR3 is 16 residues. CDR1 and CDR2 from the germline V gene are LGHDT and YNNKEL (reference sequence). CDR3: CASSQRGQSYNSPLHF. In DNA, the CDR3 is TGTGCCAGCAGCCAAAGAGGACAGAGCTATAATTCACCCCTCCACTTT.

V usage is TRBV14 and J usage is TRBJ2-5; D gene uncertain. The CDR3 length is 14 residues. Trimming took 1 base from V and 0 from J, leaving 6 bases between them. Germline loops: CDR1 SGHDN, CDR2 FVKESK. CDR3 sequence: CASSQGPNQETQYF. The CDR3 coding sequence is TGTGCCAGCAGCCAAGGTCCGAACCAAGAGACCCAGTACTTC.

This clonotype was seen just once. The chain has TRBV7-9 and TRBJ2-5; D is unresolved. This CDR3 comprises 15 residues. Per the germline V gene, CDR1 is SEHNR and CDR2 is FQNEAQ (reference sequence). V lost 7 bases and J lost 1, with 16 bases in between. The CDR3 reads CASTRAVGSQETQYF. CDR3 DNA: TGTGCCAGCACCCGTGCGGTTGGGTCCCAAGAGACCCAGTACTTC. Full variable domain (missing parts from reference TRBV7-9 and TRBJ2-5): DTGVSQNPRHKITKRGQNVTFRCDPISEHNRLYWYRQTLGQGPEFLTYFQNEAQLEKSRLLSDRFSAERPKGSFSTLEIQRTEQGDSAMYLCASTRAVGSQETQYFGPGTRLLVL.

This chain connects TRBV7-2 to TRBJ2-5, with a tentative D call TRBD1 (6 bases). The CDR3 is 14 amino acids. Between the trimmed V and J ends, which lost 4 bases and 9 bases, there was a span of 18 bases. Germline values: CDR1 SGHTA, CDR2 FQGNSA. The CDR3 nucleotides are TGTGCCAGCAGCTCCGACAGGACCTACGGGGCCCAGTACTTC. It is translated as CASSSDRTYGAQYF.

The chain has TRBV24-1 and TRBJ2-3; D is unclear. In germline, CDR1 is KGHDR, CDR2 SFDVKD. The germline V and J ends were trimmed by 10 bases and 4 bases, with 5 bases remaining between them. This CDR3 region has 10 residues. The CDR3 DNA reads TGTGCCACGCCCCCAGATACGCAGTATTTT. Translated: CATPPDTQYF.

J is TRBJ2-3 and V is TRBV20-1; TRBD2 agrees at 10 bases. The germline V gene has CDR1 DFQATT and CDR2 SNEGSKA (reference sequence). The CDR3 spans 20 residues. With V trimmed by 1 base and J by 0 bases, 16 bases remained unmatched. The CDR3 DNA sequence: TGCAGTGCTAGAGGGTATACGGTAGCGGGGGGTCCTTCTAGCACAGATACGCAGTATTTT. Protein sequence: CSARGYTVAGGPSSTDTQYF.

The chain combines TRBV3-1 with TRBJ1-1; 7 positions match TRBD1. CDR1 and CDR2 (germline): LGHDT, YNNKEL (reference sequence). J lost 5 bases, V lost 3 bases, and 3 bases had no gene match. This CDR3 comprises 13 residues. In nucleotides, the CDR3 is TGTGCCAGCAGCCAGACAGGGTGGACTGAAGCTTTCTTT. The encoded protein is CASSQTGWTEAFF.